The rows below give T cell receptor beta chains drawn from one sample of a study of T cells after yellow fever vaccination. TCRdb passed the 5' RACE reads through MiXCR, listing each CDR3 protein once. The table lists under 600,000 distinct CDR3 sequences, around a fifth of them singletons. The sample in question was PBMCs, obtained approximately 22 days after the first yellow fever vaccination. The source of these receptors is a young man who received the YFV17D yellow fever vaccine. CDR3s leave out the opening cysteine and the closing phenylalanine or tryptophan. The order of the fields is CDR3 protein, J gene, V gene.

CDR3 protein: ASSLKDGVGNTIY
J gene: TRBJ1-3
V gene: TRBV12-3/TRBV12-4

CDR3 protein: AISEPMLGTGKGNEQF
J gene: TRBJ2-1
V gene: TRBV10-3

CDR3 protein: ASSQEGGLNLY
J gene: TRBJ2-4
V gene: TRBV4-3

CDR3 protein: ASSYRGDLAKNIQY
J gene: TRBJ2-4
V gene: TRBV12-3/TRBV12-4

CDR3 protein: ASSPQWGTGELF
J gene: TRBJ2-2
V gene: TRBV4-1

CDR3 protein: ASTRTSKTEAF
J gene: TRBJ1-1
V gene: TRBV7-9

CDR3 protein: ASSFGTVSYNEQF
J gene: TRBJ2-1
V gene: TRBV11-1

CDR3 protein: ASRQTQWNTGELF
J gene: TRBJ2-2
V gene: TRBV19

CDR3 protein: ASSSHWTGGESEAF
J gene: TRBJ1-1
V gene: TRBV5-1

CDR3 protein: ASSPQGELAF
J gene: TRBJ1-1
V gene: TRBV18

CDR3 protein: ASSLGGYGYT
J gene: TRBJ1-2
V gene: TRBV5-1

CDR3 protein: ASFPSGANVLT
J gene: TRBJ2-6
V gene: TRBV28

CDR3 protein: ASSPTGFGANVLT
J gene: TRBJ2-6
V gene: TRBV6-1

CDR3 protein: AIRNQTGELGSPLH
J gene: TRBJ1-6
V gene: TRBV10-3

CDR3 protein: ASSLLAGVSSYNEQF
J gene: TRBJ2-1
V gene: TRBV5-1

CDR3 protein: ASSIVAGEDTEAF
J gene: TRBJ1-1
V gene: TRBV19

CDR3 protein: ASSSTEFGNTIY
J gene: TRBJ1-3
V gene: TRBV7-9

CDR3 protein: ATSQTGEVSYGYT
J gene: TRBJ1-2
V gene: TRBV15

CDR3 protein: ASSPTGRDFYGYT
J gene: TRBJ1-2
V gene: TRBV7-2

CDR3 protein: SASGGMEDTQY
J gene: TRBJ2-3
V gene: TRBV20-1

CDR3 protein: ASRRAGGNEQY
J gene: TRBJ2-7
V gene: TRBV19

CDR3 protein: ASSPGDTDTQY
J gene: TRBJ2-3
V gene: TRBV5-1

CDR3 protein: ASSQGADTGELF
J gene: TRBJ2-2
V gene: TRBV18

CDR3 protein: ASSKTRSGTVSYEQY
J gene: TRBJ2-7
V gene: TRBV7-2

CDR3 protein: SARRTASTDTQY
J gene: TRBJ2-3
V gene: TRBV20-1

CDR3 protein: ASSLGTSPSRNEQF
J gene: TRBJ2-1
V gene: TRBV5-1

CDR3 protein: ASSGENEETQY
J gene: TRBJ2-5
V gene: TRBV7-9

CDR3 protein: ASSDGTGGAGDTQY
J gene: TRBJ2-3
V gene: TRBV6-4

CDR3 protein: ASSPPTGLGETQY
J gene: TRBJ2-5
V gene: TRBV6-1

CDR3 protein: ASSGASGANVLT
J gene: TRBJ2-6
V gene: TRBV6-1

CDR3 protein: SAENYGYT
J gene: TRBJ1-2
V gene: TRBV20-1

CDR3 protein: ASSPISSGGAGIQY
J gene: TRBJ2-4
V gene: TRBV18

CDR3 protein: ASSFHTSGASNEQF
J gene: TRBJ2-1
V gene: TRBV18

CDR3 protein: ASSVSFTDTQY
J gene: TRBJ2-3
V gene: TRBV6-4

CDR3 protein: ASSSAYWGDRETQY
J gene: TRBJ2-5
V gene: TRBV3-1

CDR3 protein: ASSSGGAEAF
J gene: TRBJ1-1
V gene: TRBV7-9